These 19 T cell receptor beta chains came from one sample sequenced in a study of shared clonotypes between healthy human individuals. Assay: immunoSEQ multiplex PCR; the TCRdb copy retains only in-frame clones and omits some. The sample lists some 1 million clones, roughly 80% occurring once. The sample taken for sequencing was memory CD4+ T cells sorted from blood. Noted subset: CD45RA-negative fraction. The origin of the receptors is a man in his late teens or twenties in good health.

Concerning this clone itself: A far larger clone is a single base away, which makes a read error likely. The sample contains more than one DNA sequence encoding this CDR3. The chain carries TRBV4-3 and TRBJ1-1, with 8 bases identical to TRBD1. This CDR3 is 15 amino acids long. From germline, CDR1 is LGHNA and CDR2 YSLEER. The CDR3 spells CASSQDGSGGGKAFF. In DNA, the CDR3 is TGCGCCAGCAGCCAAGATGGGTCAGGGGGCGGTAAAGCCTTCTTT.

This clone was picked up a small number of times. The chain couples TRBV7-3 to TRBJ1-6; D ambiguous. Germline CDR1 reads SGHTA; CDR2 reads FQGTGA. This CDR3 region has 13 residues. V was trimmed by 5 bases and J by 9 bases, leaving 11 bases between them. The CDR3 loop reads CASSTGPLSPLHF. In DNA form, the CDR3 reads TGTGCCAGCAGCACGGGCCCTCTTTCACCCCTCCACTTT.

CDR3 in DNA: TGTGCCAGCAGTCCTGACCGACCGGGGGGCCAAGATACGCAGTATTTT. Translation: CASSPDRPGGQDTQYF. The chain couples TRBV11-2 to TRBJ2-3; tentative D call: TRBD2 (7 bases). Trimming cost V 6 bases and J 5 bases, with 21 bases left between them. The CDR3 extends over 16 amino acids. Germline CDR1 SGHAT, CDR2 FQNNGV. Complete variable domain (other parts from reference TRBV11-2 and TRBJ2-3): EAGVAQSPRYKIIEKRQSVAFWCNPISGHATLYWYQQILGQGPKLLIQFQNNGVVDDSQLPKDRFSAERLKGVDSTLKIQPAKLEDSAVYLCASSPDRPGGQDTQYFGPGTRLTVL.

CDR3 in amino acids: CASSLGRISTNEKLFF. As DNA, the CDR3 is TGCGCCAGCAGCCTTGGACGGATTTCAACTAATGAAAAACTGTTTTTT. This chain uses TRBV5-1 with TRBJ1-4; D is unclear. The CDR3 sequence is 16 residues long. CDR1 SGHRS and CDR2 YFSETQ come from the germline V gene. Between the trimmed V and J ends, which lost 4 bases and 0 bases, there was a span of 13 bases.

This clone was observed a few times. The chain carries TRBV25-1 and TRBJ1-1; unclear D gene. CDR1 and CDR2 (germline): MGHDK, SYGVNS. V lost 5 bases to trimming and J lost 1 base, with 11 bases between them. The CDR3 covers 14 residues. CDR3 amino acids: CASSHLEANTEAFF. The CDR3 DNA is TGTGCCAGCAGTCATTTGGAGGCGAACACTGAAGCTTTCTTT.

This rearrangement joins TRBV2 to TRBJ2-2; D uncertain. Germline V CDR1 and CDR2: SNHLY, FYNNEI. Trimming removed 7 bases at V and 4 bases at J, with 10 bases between. The CDR3 runs 13 residues. CDR3 coding DNA: TGTGCCAGCATGGTTTTAGGCACCGGGGAGCTGTTTTTT. Translation: CASMVLGTGELFF. The complete variable domain, with remaining parts taken from reference TRBV2 and TRBJ2-2, reads EPEVTQTPSHQVTQMGQEVILRCVPISNHLYFYWYRQILGQKVEFLVSFYNNEISEKSEIFDDQFSVERPDGSNFTLKIRSTKLEDSAMYFCASMVLGTGELFFGEGSRLTVL.

This clone was observed once. The chain recombines TRBV5-1 with TRBJ2-5; no definite D call. This CDR3 has 14 residues. Trimming took off 5 bases at V and 1 base at J, with 12 bases between the two ends. The V gene's germline CDR1 is SGHRS and CDR2 YFSETQ. The CDR3 DNA sequence: TGCGCCAGCAGAGTCTCAGGTATCCAAGAGACCCAGTACTTC. Amino acid sequence: CASRVSGIQETQYF.

Comments on this clone: This same CDR3 is encoded by further DNA sequences in the sample. The CDR3: CAISGQLSTDTQYF. CDR3 coding DNA: TGTGCCATCTCCGGGCAATTGAGCACAGATACGCAGTATTTT. The rearrangement links TRBV10-3 to TRBJ2-3; D ambiguous. The germline gives CDR1 ENHRY, CDR2 SYGVKD. Deletions cut 8 bases from V and 0 bases from J, with 12 bases between. This CDR3 comprises 14 residues.

The rearrangement links TRBV5-4 to TRBJ2-1; 9 bases line up with TRBD2. Germline V gene sequence: CDR1 SGHNT, CDR2 YYREEE (reference sequence). This CDR3 has 16 amino acids. The V gene end was trimmed by 0 bases and the J gene end by 10 bases; junction bases not matched to a gene: 11. CDR3 nucleotide sequence: TGTGCCAGCAGCTTGGGTACTAGCGGGTCCCCAAGGGAGCAGTTCTTC. Residues: CASSLGTSGSPREQFF.

The rearrangement joins TRBV5-1 to TRBJ1-3, with 7 bases that match TRBD1. This CDR3 is 13 amino acids long. Germline V lookup: CDR1 SGHRS, CDR2 YFSETQ. Trimming at V came to 4 bases and at J to 4 bases, leaving 2 bases not matched to a gene. CDR3 coding DNA: TGCGCCAGCAGCAGGACAGGAGGAAACACCATATATTTT. Translated, it gives CASSRTGGNTIYF.

This rearrangement joins TRBV2 to TRBJ2-1; 8 positions match TRBD2. The J segment lost 8 bases and the V segment lost 2 bases, leaving 8 bases of the junction unmatched. This CDR3 has 15 residues. The V gene's germline CDR1 is SNHLY and CDR2 FYNNEI. The CDR3 reads CASSEWSSGGHEQFF. The CDR3 bases are TGTGCCAGCAGTGAATGGTCGAGCGGGGGTCATGAGCAGTTCTTC.

This chain links TRBV7-3 with TRBJ1-5; D may be TRBD1 (6 bases). CDR1 and CDR2 from the germline V gene are SGHTA and FQGTGA. The ends were cut back, 5 bases at V and 7 bases at J, with 15 bases in the middle. The CDR3 covers 14 residues. Written as DNA, the CDR3 is TGTGCCAGCAGCCTCATTATGGGGGCGCAGCCCCAGCATTTT. This encodes CASSLIMGAQPQHF.

The chain links TRBV6-6 to TRBJ1-2, with D unresolved. The CDR3 loop spans 13 amino acids. V lost 7 bases and J lost 4, with 13 bases in between. The germline V gene encodes CDR1 MNHNY and CDR2 SVGAGI (reference sequence). The CDR3 protein is CASKPSLPYGYTF. Written as DNA, the CDR3 is TGTGCCAGCAAGCCGTCCCTCCCCTATGGCTACACCTTC.

This chain joins TRBV10-1 and TRBJ2-2, with D tentatively TRBD2 (5 bases). Deletions cut 4 bases from V and 4 bases from J, with 7 bases between. Per the germline V gene, CDR1 is WNHNN and CDR2 is SYGVQD (reference sequence). The CDR3 totals 13 residues. In DNA form, the CDR3 reads TGCGCCAGCAGTGGACGGGGCACCGGGGAGCTGTTTTTT. It specifies CASSGRGTGELFF.

This chain's CDR3 is CASSFWVRPYEQYF. CDR3 nucleotide sequence: TGTGCCAGCAGTTTTTGGGTTCGGCCCTACGAGCAGTACTTC. The rearrangement uses TRBV27 and TRBJ2-7; no firm D call. The CDR3 extends over 14 amino acids. Germline CDR1 MNHEY, CDR2 SMNVEV (reference sequence). Trimming cost V 3 bases and J 2 bases, with 11 bases left between them.

The CDR3 protein is CASSFEVNSPLHF. The CDR3 DNA reads TGTGCCAGCAGTTTTGAGGTTAATTCACCCCTCCACTTT. This chain links TRBV28 with TRBJ1-6; D ambiguous. Germline V gives CDR1 MDHEN, CDR2 SYDVKM. The germline V and J ends were trimmed by 3 bases and 6 bases, with 6 bases remaining between them. The CDR3 runs to 13 residues. The full variable domain, rest sourced from reference TRBV28 and TRBJ1-6, is DVKVTQSSRYLVKRTGEKVFLECVQDMDHENMFWYRQDPGLGLRLIYFSYDVKMKEKGDIPEGYSVSREKKERFSLILESASTNQTSMYLCASSFEVNSPLHFGNGTRLTVT.

Notes on this clone: The sample contains more than one DNA sequence encoding this CDR3. This chain joins TRBV5-4 and TRBJ1-1, with 8 bases matching TRBD1. The CDR3 runs 14 residues. V lost 0 bases to trimming and J lost 3 bases; unmatched junction nucleotides: 1. Germline V gives CDR1 SGHNT, CDR2 YYREEE (reference sequence). CDR3 loop: CASSLDRGDTEAFF. DNA of the CDR3: TGTGCCAGCAGCTTGGACAGGGGGGACACTGAAGCTTTCTTT.

This clone was found once. This chain joins TRBV30 and TRBJ1-2; D is possibly TRBD1 (5 bases). With 0 bases removed from V and 2 bases from J, the gap between germline ends came to 10 bases. CDR1 and CDR2 (germline): GTSNPN, SVGIG (reference sequence). This CDR3 has 14 amino acids. The CDR3 spells CAWSVGAGNYGYTF. The CDR3 nucleotides are TGTGCCTGGAGTGTAGGGGCAGGGAACTATGGCTACACCTTC.

The chain carries TRBV13 and TRBJ1-3; D is unclear. Looked up from germline, CDR1 is PRHDT and CDR2 is FYEKMQ (reference sequence). Trimming cost V 8 bases and J 4 bases, with 9 bases left between them. CDR3 size: 12 residues. CDR3 DNA: TGTGCCAGCCGGGAGAACGGAAACACCATATATTTT. Encoded protein: CASRENGNTIYF.